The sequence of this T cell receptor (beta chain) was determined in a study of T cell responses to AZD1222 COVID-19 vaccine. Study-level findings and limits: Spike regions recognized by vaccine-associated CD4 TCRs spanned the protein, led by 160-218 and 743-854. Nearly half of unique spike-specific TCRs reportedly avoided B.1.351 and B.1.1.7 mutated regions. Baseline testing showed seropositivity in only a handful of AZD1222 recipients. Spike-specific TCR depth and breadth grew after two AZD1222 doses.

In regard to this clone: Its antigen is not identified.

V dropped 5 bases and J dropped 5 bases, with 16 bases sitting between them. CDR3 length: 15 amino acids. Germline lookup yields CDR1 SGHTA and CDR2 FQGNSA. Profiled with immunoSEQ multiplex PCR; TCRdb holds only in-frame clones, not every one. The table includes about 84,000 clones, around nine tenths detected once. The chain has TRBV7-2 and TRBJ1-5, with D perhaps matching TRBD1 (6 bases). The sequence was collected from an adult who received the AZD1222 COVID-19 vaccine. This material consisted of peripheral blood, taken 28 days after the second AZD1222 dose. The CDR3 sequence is CASSVTTGPHQPQHF. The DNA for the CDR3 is TGTGCCAGCAGCGTAACGACAGGACCCCATCAGCCCCAGCATTTT.